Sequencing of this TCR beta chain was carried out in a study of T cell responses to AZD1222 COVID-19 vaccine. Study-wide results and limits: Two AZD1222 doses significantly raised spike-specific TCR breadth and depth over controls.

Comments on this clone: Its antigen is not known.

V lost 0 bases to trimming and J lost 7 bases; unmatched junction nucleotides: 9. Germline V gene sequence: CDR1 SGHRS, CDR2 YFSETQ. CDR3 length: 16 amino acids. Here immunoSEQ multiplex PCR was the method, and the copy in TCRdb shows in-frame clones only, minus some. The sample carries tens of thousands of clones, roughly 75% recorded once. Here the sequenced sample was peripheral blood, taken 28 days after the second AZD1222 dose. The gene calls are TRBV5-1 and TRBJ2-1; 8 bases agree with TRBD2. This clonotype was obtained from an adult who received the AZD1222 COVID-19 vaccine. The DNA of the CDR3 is TGCGCCAGCAGCTTGGTTTACGGGAGGGCCGGAAATGAGCAGTTCTTC. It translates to CASSLVYGRAGNEQFF.